This is a list of T cell receptor beta chains from one sample in a study of Ad26.COV2.S vaccination and SARS-CoV-2 variants. Using immunoSEQ multiplex PCR, the repertoire was profiled, and TCRdb retains in-frame clones only, with some absent. This table holds around 450,000 clones, about 90% found once. Sequences were derived from peripheral blood, sampled in a trial of Ad26.COV2.S vaccine versus placebo. Every receptor here comes from a person between 18 and 59 years old who received the Ad26.COV2.S COVID-19 vaccine or a placebo. The CDR3 runs from the conserved cysteine through the conserved F or W. D genes are given only for firm matches. The listing skips clone size in some rows; elsewhere it reads once, few, many or a size class.

d_gene | j_gene | abundance | v_gene | CDR3aa | CDR3nt
- | TRBJ2-3 | - | TRBV7-7 | CASSLGGRTDTQYF | TGTGCTAGCAGCTTAGGTGGACGGACAGATACGCAGTATTTT
TRBD2 | TRBJ2-7 | - | TRBV4-1 | CASSAGVLVYEQYF | TGCGCCAGCAGCGCGGGGGTCTTAGTCTACGAGCAGTACTTC
- | TRBJ2-7 | - | TRBV7-9 | CASSPGQYYEQYF | TGTGCCAGCAGCCCTGGACAGTATTACGAGCAGTACTTC
- | TRBJ1-5 | - | TRBV27 | CASSLFYSNQPQHF | TGTGCCAGCAGTTTATTCTATAGCAATCAGCCCCAGCATTTT
- | TRBJ2-7 | - | TRBV9 | CASSVVPSSYEQYF | TGTGCCAGCAGCGTAGTCCCTAGCTCCTACGAGCAGTACTTC
- | TRBJ1-2 | - | TRBV11-2 | CASSLSTGEKYGYTF | TGTGCCAGCAGCTTATCCACGGGGGAAAAGTATGGCTACACCTTC
- | TRBJ1-6 | - | TRBV28 | CASSLLGVSPLHF | TGTGCCAGCAGTTTATTAGGAGTTTCACCCCTCCACTTT
- | TRBJ1-2 | - | TRBV15 | CATSEGQLGGYTF | TGTGCCACCAGCGAAGGACAATTGGGTGGCTACACCTTC
- | TRBJ2-3 | - | TRBV19 | CASSTSFGTDTQYF | TGTGCCAGTAGCACTTCCTTCGGCACAGATACGCAGTATTTT
- | TRBJ2-6 | - | TRBV7-8 | CASSPIYQGTPSGANVLTF | TGTGCCAGCAGCCCAATATATCAGGGGACACCTTCTGGGGCCAACGTCCTGACTTTC
- | TRBJ1-1 | - | TRBV15 | CATSRGARGLNGWAFF | TGTGCCACCAGCAGAGGGGCGAGGGGCCTTAACGGTTGGGCTTTCTTT
TRBD1 | TRBJ1-6 | - | TRBV18 | CASSPGQGNSPLHF | TGTGCCAGCTCACCCGGACAGGGGAATTCACCCCTCCACTTT
TRBD2 | TRBJ2-3 | - | TRBV9 | CASSGLAEGLDTQYF | TGTGCCAGCAGCGGGCTAGCGGAGGGGTTAGATACGCAGTATTTT
- | TRBJ2-7 | - | TRBV5-8 | CASSRYRGGYEQYF | TGTGCCAGCAGCAGATACAGGGGGGGCTACGAGCAGTACTTC
TRBD1 | TRBJ2-7 | - | TRBV7-8 | CASSRGTGASYEQYF | TGTGCCAGCAGCCGAGGGACAGGGGCAAGTTACGAGCAGTACTTC
- | TRBJ2-7 | - | TRBV18 | CASSPTGSYEQYF | TGTGCCAGCTCACCGACGGGTTCTTACGAGCAGTACTTC
- | TRBJ1-6 | - | TRBV27 | CASSFSAEDNSPLHF | TGTGCCAGCAGTTTCAGCGCTGAGGATAATTCACCCCTCCACTTT
TRBD2 | TRBJ2-2 | - | TRBV3-1/TRBV3-2 | CASSQRTSLTSGNTGELFF | TGTGCCAGCAGCCAAAGGACTAGCCTTACAAGCGGGAACACCGGGGAGCTGTTTTTT
- | TRBJ1-5 | - | TRBV5-4 | CASSLEVGVTVESNQPQHF | TGTGCCAGCAGCTTGGAGGTCGGTGTAACGGTGGAAAGCAATCAGCCCCAGCATTTT
- | TRBJ2-1 | - | TRBV6-2/TRBV6-3 | CASSLGLTEGSSEQFF | TGTGCCAGCAGCTTAGGACTGACGGAGGGTTCTAGTGAGCAGTTCTTC
TRBD1 | TRBJ1-1 | - | TRBV5-6 | CASSVPGQGWEAFF | TGTGCCAGCAGCGTACCGGGACAGGGATGGGAAGCTTTCTTT
- | TRBJ2-5 | - | TRBV28 | CASSGVQETQYF | TGTGCCAGTTCAGGGGTCCAAGAGACCCAGTACTTC
- | TRBJ2-5 | - | TRBV11-2 | CASSPLGKGETQYF | TGTGCCAGCAGCCCCCTGGGTAAGGGAGAGACCCAGTACTTC
- | TRBJ1-6 | - | TRBV7-2 | CASSFRVRRNSPLHF | TGTGCCAGCAGCTTCAGGGTCCGGAGGAATTCACCCCTCCACTTT
TRBD2 | TRBJ2-5 | once | TRBV4-2 | CASSQGSGRTQETQYF | TGTGCCAGCAGCCAAGGTAGCGGGAGGACCCAAGAGACCCAGTACTTC
TRBD1 | TRBJ2-5 | - | TRBV28 | CASSPRDRGKTQYF | TGTGCCAGCAGTCCCCGGGACAGGGGTAAGACCCAGTACTTC
- | TRBJ2-5 | - | TRBV11-1 | CASGSLGRRETQYF | TGTGCCAGCGGCTCCTTGGGGAGGCGAGAGACCCAGTACTTC
- | TRBJ2-5 | - | TRBV21-1 | CASSMPEGALQETQYF | TGTGCCAGCAGCATGCCGGAGGGGGCATTGCAAGAGACCCAGTACTTC
TRBD2 | TRBJ2-7 | - | TRBV27 | CASQGLAGGGYEQYF | TGTGCCAGCCAGGGACTAGCGGGAGGTGGGTACGAGCAGTACTTC